These T cell receptor beta chains were read from a single sample in a study of cytomegalovirus exposure and HLA in healthy donors. Produced via immunoSEQ multiplex PCR; TCRdb's table is partial and in-frame only. This table holds roughly 250,000 clones, around 85% found once. Source material: PBMCs. The receptors stem from a young woman in good health and CMV-seropositive. Both conserved end residues are part of each CDR3. Fields, in order: V gene, J gene, CDR3 protein.

TRBV4-1	TRBJ2-4	CASSQDPGGASKNIQYF
TRBV7-9	TRBJ2-1	CASSSSQGAPNEQFF
TRBV14	TRBJ1-1	CASSLRGFSTEAFF
TRBV28	TRBJ1-2	CASSPDSYGYTF
TRBV5-1	TRBJ1-5	CASSLDGSQPQHF
TRBV29-1	TRBJ2-5	CSVEEAGGTETQYF
TRBV18	TRBJ2-1	CASSPPSASSYNEQFF
TRBV5-5	TRBJ2-3	CASSFERMSTDTQYF
TRBV7-2	TRBJ2-2	CASSLPGLPNTGELFF
TRBV6-4	TRBJ2-1	CASSDSFGSGGDEQFF
TRBV10-1	TRBJ2-7	CASSESGTSGRSEQYF
TRBV19	TRBJ1-2	CASSSRDRDFYGYTF
TRBV11-3	TRBJ2-7	CASSPGRGEHYEQYF
TRBV30	TRBJ1-1	CAWRKDRSNTEAFF
TRBV27	TRBJ2-3	CASSPILAGGTDTQYF
TRBV28	TRBJ2-5	CASSPTSTGAETQYF
TRBV29-1	TRBJ2-2	CSVIRGGVNTGELFF
TRBV5-4	TRBJ1-4	CASSLSRTANEKLFF
TRBV5-1	TRBJ2-1	CASSLAGLAGQGEQFF
TRBV30	TRBJ1-3	CAWKPLVPSSGNTIYF
TRBV6-5	TRBJ2-7	CASSWGDEQYF
TRBV4-2	TRBJ1-2	CASSQEANRQDYGYTF
TRBV2	TRBJ2-3	CASSKGLAGTDTQYF
TRBV5-1	TRBJ1-2	CASSLGQTANYGYTF
TRBV29-1	TRBJ1-1	CSVEDRAATEAFF
TRBV19	TRBJ1-2	CATWAYGYTF
TRBV7-2	TRBJ2-1	CASSPWTGGGEQFF
TRBV10-3	TRBJ1-4	CAIRGTGDEKLFF
TRBV29-1	TRBJ1-1	CSVYSGTPAATEAFF
TRBV28	TRBJ2-1	CASSLTGGEQFF
TRBV7-8	TRBJ2-7	CASSLDRDIVGEQYF
TRBV5-1	TRBJ2-3	CASSLAGQSTDTQYF
TRBV11-2	TRBJ2-3	CASSPIRRLAGTDTQYF
TRBV4-1	TRBJ2-1	CASREDRGLHDEQFF
TRBV30	TRBJ2-7	CAWSVTRVYEQYF
TRBV28	TRBJ2-7	CASFGQGAKYEQYF
TRBV19	TRBJ2-5	CASRPAPGETQYF
TRBV4-1	TRBJ1-4	CASSQKRGWGQPDDEKLFF